This T cell receptor (beta chain) was obtained from a study of CD8 T cells in Susac syndrome. V was clipped by 0 bases and J by 4 bases, with 15 bases between them. Per germline, CDR1 SQVTM and CDR2 ANQGSEA. The CDR3 loop spans 15 amino acids. A quantity of about 0.5 to 1 ug RNA underwent reverse transcription using random hexamers. TCRdb reprocessed the immunoSEQ multiplex PCR reads via MiXCR and lists one record per CDR3 protein. The top ten hold about 0.15% of the sample, which has some 160,000 distinct CDR3 sequences, 95% seen once. This clonotype was sampled from a human donor with multiple sclerosis. The sequenced sample was CD8+ T cells from PBMCs. This chain joins TRBV29-1 and TRBJ1-2; D not resolved. The CDR3 protein is CSVEDRNTQGYGYTF. DNA of the CDR3: TGCAGCGTTGAAGATCGTAACACACAAGGCTATGGCTACACCTTC. The full variable domain, its missing parts supplied by reference TRBV29-1 and TRBJ1-2, is SAVISQKPSRDICQRGTSLTIQCQVDSQVTMMFWYRQQPGQSLTLIATANQGSEATYESGFVIDKFPISRPNLTFSTLTVSNMSPEDSSIYLCSVEDRNTQGYGYTFGSGTRLTVV.